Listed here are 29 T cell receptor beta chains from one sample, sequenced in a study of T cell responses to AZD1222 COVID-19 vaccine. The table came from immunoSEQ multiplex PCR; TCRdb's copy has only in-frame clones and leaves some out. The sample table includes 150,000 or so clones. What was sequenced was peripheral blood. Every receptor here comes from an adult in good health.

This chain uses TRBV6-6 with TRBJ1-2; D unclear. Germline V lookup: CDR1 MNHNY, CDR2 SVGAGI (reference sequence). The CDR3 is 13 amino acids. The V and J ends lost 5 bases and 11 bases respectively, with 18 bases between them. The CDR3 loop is CASSPRADAKYTF. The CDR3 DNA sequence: TGTGCCAGCAGTCCCCGCGCAGACGCGAAGTACACCTTC.

This CDR3 is CASSPRTPIRYGYTF. For the CDR3, the DNA is TGTGCCAGCAGCCCCCGGACCCCAATCCGCTATGGCTACACCTTC. The J gene is TRBJ1-2, the V gene TRBV6-2 or TRBV6-3, with D unresolved. The CDR3 covers 15 residues. Germline CDR1 and CDR2: MNHEY and SVGEGT. V was shortened by 6 bases and J by 4 bases, with 18 bases between the two germline ends.

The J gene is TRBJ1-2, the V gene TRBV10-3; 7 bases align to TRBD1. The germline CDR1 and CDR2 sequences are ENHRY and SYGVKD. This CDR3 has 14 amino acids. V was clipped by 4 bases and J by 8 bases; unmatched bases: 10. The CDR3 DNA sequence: TGTGCCATCAGTGGCGGGTCAGGGGGACGGGGCTACACCTTC. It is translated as CAISGGSGGRGYTF.

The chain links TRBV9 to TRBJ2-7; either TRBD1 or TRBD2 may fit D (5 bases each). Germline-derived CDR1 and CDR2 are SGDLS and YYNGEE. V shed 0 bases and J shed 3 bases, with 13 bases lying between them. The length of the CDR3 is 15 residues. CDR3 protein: CASSVGWGPDYEQYF. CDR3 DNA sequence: TGTGCCAGCAGCGTAGGGTGGGGACCCGACTACGAGCAGTACTTC.

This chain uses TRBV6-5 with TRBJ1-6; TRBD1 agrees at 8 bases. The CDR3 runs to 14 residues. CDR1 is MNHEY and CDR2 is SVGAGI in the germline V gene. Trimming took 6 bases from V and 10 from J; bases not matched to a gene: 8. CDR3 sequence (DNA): TGTGCCAGCAGCATCGTGGACAGGGCATCACCCCTCCACTTT. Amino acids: CASSIVDRASPLHF.

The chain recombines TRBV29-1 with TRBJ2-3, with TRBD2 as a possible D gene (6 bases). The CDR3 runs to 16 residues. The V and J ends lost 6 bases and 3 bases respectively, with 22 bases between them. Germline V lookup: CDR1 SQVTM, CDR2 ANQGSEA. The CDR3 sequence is CSVARGERASTDTQYF. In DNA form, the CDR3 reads TGCAGCGTGGCCCGCGGGGAGAGGGCCTCGACAGATACGCAGTATTTT.

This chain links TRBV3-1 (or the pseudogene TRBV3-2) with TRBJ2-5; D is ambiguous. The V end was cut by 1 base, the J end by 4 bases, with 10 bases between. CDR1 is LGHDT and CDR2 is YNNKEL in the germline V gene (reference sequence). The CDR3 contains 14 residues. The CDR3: CASSQVVSAETQYF. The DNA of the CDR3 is TGTGCCAGCAGCCAAGTAGTTTCAGCAGAGACCCAGTACTTC.

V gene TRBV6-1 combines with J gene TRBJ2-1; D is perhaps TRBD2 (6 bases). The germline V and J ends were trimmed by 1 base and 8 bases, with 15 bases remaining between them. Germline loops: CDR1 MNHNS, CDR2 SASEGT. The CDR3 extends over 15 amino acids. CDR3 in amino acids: CASSEEGVGSDEQFF. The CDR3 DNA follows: TGTGCCAGCAGTGAAGAAGGGGTCGGGAGCGATGAGCAGTTCTTC.

The CDR3 region is CASSQLGARTGELFF. Written as DNA, the CDR3 is TGTGCCAGCAGCCAGCTGGGGGCGCGGACCGGGGAGCTGTTTTTT. The chain carries TRBV11-3 and TRBJ2-2, with D possibly TRBD1 on 6 matching bases. This CDR3 spans 15 amino acids. Germline CDR1 SGHNT, CDR2 YENEEA. Trimming pared 5 bases from V and 5 bases from J, leaving 15 bases between.

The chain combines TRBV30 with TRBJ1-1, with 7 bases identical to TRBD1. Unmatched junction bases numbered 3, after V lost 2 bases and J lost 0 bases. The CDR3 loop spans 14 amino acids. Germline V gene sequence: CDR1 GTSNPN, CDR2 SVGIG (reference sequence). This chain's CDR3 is CAWSTGVMNTEAFF. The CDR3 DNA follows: TGTGCCTGGAGTACAGGGGTCATGAACACTGAAGCTTTCTTT.

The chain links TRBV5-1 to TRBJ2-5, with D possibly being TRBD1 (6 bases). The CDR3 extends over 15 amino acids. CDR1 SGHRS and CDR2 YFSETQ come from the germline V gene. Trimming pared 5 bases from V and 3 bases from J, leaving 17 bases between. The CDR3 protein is CASSSRSGAEETQYF. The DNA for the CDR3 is TGCGCCAGCAGTTCAAGGTCAGGGGCCGAAGAGACCCAGTACTTC.

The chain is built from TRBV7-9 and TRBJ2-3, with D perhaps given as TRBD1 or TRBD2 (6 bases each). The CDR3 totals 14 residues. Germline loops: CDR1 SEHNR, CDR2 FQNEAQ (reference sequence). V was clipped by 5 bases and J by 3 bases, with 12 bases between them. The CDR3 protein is CASSPRGRTDTQYF. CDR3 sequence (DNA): TGTGCCAGCAGCCCCCGGGGGCGTACAGATACGCAGTATTTT.

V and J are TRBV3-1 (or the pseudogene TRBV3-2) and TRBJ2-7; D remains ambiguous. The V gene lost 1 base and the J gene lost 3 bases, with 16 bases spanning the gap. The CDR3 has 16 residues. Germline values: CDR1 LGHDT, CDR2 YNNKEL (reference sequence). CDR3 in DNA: TGTGCCAGCAGCCAAGGTGGGCCGCCAGACGACTACGAGCAGTACTTC. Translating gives CASSQGGPPDDYEQYF.

CDR3 loop: CASSSRTGHSTDTQYF. CDR3 sequence (DNA): TGTGCCAGCAGCTCTCGGACAGGTCATAGCACAGATACGCAGTATTTT. V gene TRBV9 combines with J gene TRBJ2-3, with 7 bases fitting TRBD1. The CDR3 length is 16 residues. V lost 4 bases to trimming and J lost 0 bases; unmatched junction nucleotides: 8. The V gene's germline CDR1 is SGDLS and CDR2 YYNGEE.

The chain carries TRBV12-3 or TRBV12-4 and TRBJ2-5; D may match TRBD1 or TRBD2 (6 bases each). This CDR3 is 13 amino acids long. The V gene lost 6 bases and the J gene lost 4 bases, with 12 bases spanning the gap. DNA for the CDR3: TGTGCCAGCAGCCTGGAGGGGGGAGAGACCCAGTACTTC. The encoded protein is CASSLEGGETQYF.

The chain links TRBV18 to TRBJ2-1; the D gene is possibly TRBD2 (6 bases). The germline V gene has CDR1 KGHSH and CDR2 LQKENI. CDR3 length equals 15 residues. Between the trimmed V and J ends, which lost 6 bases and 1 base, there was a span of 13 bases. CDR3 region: CASSSQRGSYNEQFF. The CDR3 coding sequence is TGTGCCAGCTCGTCACAACGGGGGTCCTACAATGAGCAGTTCTTC.

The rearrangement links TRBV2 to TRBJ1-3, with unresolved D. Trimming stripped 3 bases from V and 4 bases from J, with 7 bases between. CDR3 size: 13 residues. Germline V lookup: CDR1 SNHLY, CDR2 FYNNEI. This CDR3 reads CASSEGFGNTIYF. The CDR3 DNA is TGTGCCAGCAGTGAGGGGTTCGGAAACACCATATATTTT.

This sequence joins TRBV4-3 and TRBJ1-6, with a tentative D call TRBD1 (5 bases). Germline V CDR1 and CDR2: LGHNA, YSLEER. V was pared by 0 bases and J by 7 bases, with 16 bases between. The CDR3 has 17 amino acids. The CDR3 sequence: CASSQEGRAFGNSPLHF. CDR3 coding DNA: TGCGCCAGCAGCCAAGAGGGCAGGGCATTTGGGAATTCACCCCTCCACTTT.

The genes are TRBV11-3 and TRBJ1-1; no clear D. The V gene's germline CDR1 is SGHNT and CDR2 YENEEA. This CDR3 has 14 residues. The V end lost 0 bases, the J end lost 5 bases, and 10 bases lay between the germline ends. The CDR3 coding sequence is TGTGCCAGCAGCTTAGATCCAGGAGGAACTGAAGCTTTCTTT. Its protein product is CASSLDPGGTEAFF.

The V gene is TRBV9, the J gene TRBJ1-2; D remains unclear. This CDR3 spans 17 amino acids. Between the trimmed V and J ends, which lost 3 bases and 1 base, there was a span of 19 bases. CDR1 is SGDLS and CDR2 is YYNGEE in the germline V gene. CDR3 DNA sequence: TGTGCCAGCAGCGCCCTACCCGAGGGCAGCCGTAACTATGGCTACACCTTC. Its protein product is CASSALPEGSRNYGYTF.

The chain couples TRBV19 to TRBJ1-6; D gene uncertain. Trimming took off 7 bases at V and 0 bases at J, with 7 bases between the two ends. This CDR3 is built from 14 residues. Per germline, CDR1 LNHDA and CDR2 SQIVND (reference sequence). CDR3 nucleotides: TGTGCCAGTAAATCTAGCTCCTATAATTCACCCCTCCACTTT. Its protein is CASKSSSYNSPLHF.

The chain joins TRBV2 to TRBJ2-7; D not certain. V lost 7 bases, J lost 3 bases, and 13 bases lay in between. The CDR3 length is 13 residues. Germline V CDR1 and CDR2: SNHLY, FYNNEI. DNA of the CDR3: TGTGCCAGCATCCCGCGGCCAGTCTACGAGCAGTACTTC. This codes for CASIPRPVYEQYF. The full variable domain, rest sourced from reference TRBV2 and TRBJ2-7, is EPEVTQTPSHQVTQMGQEVILRCVPISNHLYFYWYRQILGQKVEFLVSFYNNEISEKSEIFDDQFSVERPDGSNFTLKIRSTKLEDSAMYFCASIPRPVYEQYFGPGTRLTVT.

Written as DNA, the CDR3 is TGCGCCAGCAGCTTGTTGGCGGGGGGGAACACTGAAGCTTTCTTT. Translation gives CASSLLAGGNTEAFF. V usage is TRBV5-1 and J usage is TRBJ1-1, with D perhaps matching TRBD1 (5 bases). The CDR3 is made up of 15 amino acids. With 1 base removed from V and 1 base from J, the gap between germline ends came to 11 bases. The germline gives CDR1 SGHRS, CDR2 YFSETQ.

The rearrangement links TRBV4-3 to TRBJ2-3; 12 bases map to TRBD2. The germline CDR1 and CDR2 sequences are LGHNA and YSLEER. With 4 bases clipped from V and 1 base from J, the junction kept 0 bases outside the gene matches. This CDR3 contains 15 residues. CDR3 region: CASSRLAGGTDTQYF. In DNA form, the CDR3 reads TGCGCCAGCAGCCGACTAGCGGGGGGCACAGATACGCAGTATTTT.

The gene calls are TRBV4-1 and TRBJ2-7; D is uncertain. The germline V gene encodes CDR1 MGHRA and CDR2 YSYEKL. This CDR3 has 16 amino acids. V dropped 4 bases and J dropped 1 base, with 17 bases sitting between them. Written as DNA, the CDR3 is TGCGCCAGCAGCCTTGTACCGGTTTTAGTGTCCTACGAGCAGTACTTC. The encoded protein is CASSLVPVLVSYEQYF.

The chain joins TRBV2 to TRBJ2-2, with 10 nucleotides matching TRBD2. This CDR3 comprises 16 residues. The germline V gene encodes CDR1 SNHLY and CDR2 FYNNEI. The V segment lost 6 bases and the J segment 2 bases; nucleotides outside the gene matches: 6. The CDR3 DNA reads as TGTGCCAGCAGACTTCTAGCGGGGGCCAACACCGGGGAGCTGTTTTTT. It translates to CASRLLAGANTGELFF. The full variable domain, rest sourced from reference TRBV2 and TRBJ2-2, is EPEVTQTPSHQVTQMGQEVILRCVPISNHLYFYWYRQILGQKVEFLVSFYNNEISEKSEIFDDQFSVERPDGSNFTLKIRSTKLEDSAMYFCASRLLAGANTGELFFGEGSRLTVL.

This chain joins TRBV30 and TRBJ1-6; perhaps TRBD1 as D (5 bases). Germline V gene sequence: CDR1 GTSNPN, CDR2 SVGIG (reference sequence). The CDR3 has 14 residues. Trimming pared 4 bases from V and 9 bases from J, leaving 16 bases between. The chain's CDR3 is CAWTGQGFGSPLHF. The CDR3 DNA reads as TGTGCCTGGACTGGGCAGGGCTTCGGTTCACCCCTCCACTTT.

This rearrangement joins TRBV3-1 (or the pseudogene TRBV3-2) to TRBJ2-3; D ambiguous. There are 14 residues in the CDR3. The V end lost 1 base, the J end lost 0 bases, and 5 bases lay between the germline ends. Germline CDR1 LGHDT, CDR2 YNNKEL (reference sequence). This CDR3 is CASSQVFSTDTQYF. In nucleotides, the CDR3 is TGTGCCAGCAGCCAAGTCTTCAGCACAGATACGCAGTATTTT.

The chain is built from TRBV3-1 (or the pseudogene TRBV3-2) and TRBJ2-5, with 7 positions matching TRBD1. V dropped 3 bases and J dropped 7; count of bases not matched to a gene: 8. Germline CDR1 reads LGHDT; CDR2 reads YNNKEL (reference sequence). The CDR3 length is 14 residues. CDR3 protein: CASSQRTGRGTQYF. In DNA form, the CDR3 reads TGTGCCAGCAGCCAGCGGACAGGCCGAGGGACCCAGTACTTC.